This TCR beta chain was captured by sequencing in a study of T cells in Graves' hyperthyroidism and ophthalmopathy. Patients with uncontrolled infections, other autoimmune diseases, pregnancy or lactation were excluded. Findings and limits, study-wide: Expanded thyroid clonotypes (above 0.001) were mostly also found in blood.

In this sample, this clonotype turned up a few times. Its antigen remains unidentified. RNA transcripts served as the template for amplifying TCR beta CDR3 regions. First-round RT-PCR with HTBI primers amplified the TCR CDR3 region. TCRdb independently ran MiXCR on the multiplex PCR reads; one entry per CDR3 protein. Found here are fewer than 900,000 distinct CDR3 sequences, around 19% of them singletons; the top ten hold over 15%. Germline lookup yields CDR1 SQVTM and CDR2 ANQGSEA. The CDR3 loop spans 15 amino acids. The V end lost 4 bases, the J end lost 10 bases, and 20 bases lay between the germline ends.

The rearrangement joins TRBV29-1 to TRBJ1-6, with D possibly being TRBD1 (6 bases). This clonotype was sampled from a woman in her forties or fifties with Graves' hyperthyroidism that later progressed to Graves' ophthalmopathy. The sequencing input was blood. DNA of the CDR3: TGCAGCGTTGTGGCTTCCGAAAAGGGGGGCTCACCCCTCCACTTT. Its protein is CSVVASEKGGSPLHF.